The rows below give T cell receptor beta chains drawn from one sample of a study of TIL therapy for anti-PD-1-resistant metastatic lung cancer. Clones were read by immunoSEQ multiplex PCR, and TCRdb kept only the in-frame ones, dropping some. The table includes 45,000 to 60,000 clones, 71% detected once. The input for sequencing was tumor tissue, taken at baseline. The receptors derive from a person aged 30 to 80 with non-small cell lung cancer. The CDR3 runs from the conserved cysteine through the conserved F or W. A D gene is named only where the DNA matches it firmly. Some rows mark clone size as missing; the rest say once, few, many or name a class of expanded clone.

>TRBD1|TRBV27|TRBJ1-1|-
TGTGCCAGCAGTATCACAGGGACAGGCATGAACACTGAAGCTTTCTTT
CASSITGTGMNTEAFF
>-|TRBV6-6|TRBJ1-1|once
TGTGCCAGCAGTCTACAGGGTCGGGGTGAAGCTTTCTTT
CASSLQGRGEAFF
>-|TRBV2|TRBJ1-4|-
TGTGCCAGCAGAGACAGTGGGTACGGCGAAAAACTGTTTTTT
CASRDSGYGEKLFF
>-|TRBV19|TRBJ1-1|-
TGTGCCAGTAGTATTAAGGGGGGGCTAAACACTGAAGCTTTCTTT
CASSIKGGLNTEAFF
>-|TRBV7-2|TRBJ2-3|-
TGTGCCAGCAGCCTCCGACCGGGGGCAGATACGCAGTATTTT
CASSLRPGADTQYF
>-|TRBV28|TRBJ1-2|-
TGTGCCAGCAGTTCTAGATATGGCTACACCTTC
CASSSRYGYTF
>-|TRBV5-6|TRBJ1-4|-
TGTGCCAGCAGAACATCGGGAACAACTAATGAAAAACTGTTTTTT
CASRTSGTTNEKLFF
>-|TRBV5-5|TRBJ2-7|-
TGTGCCAGCAGCCCTTGGCTGGGGGGCGAGCAGTACTTC
CASSPWLGGEQYF
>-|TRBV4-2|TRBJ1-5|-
TGTGCCAGCAGCCAAGATCATGAGGGGGGCGGCAATCAGCCCCAGCATTTT
CASSQDHEGGGNQPQHF
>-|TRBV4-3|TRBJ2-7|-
TGCGCCAGCAGCCAGTCCGTTCGGAGGGCCCAGTACTTC
CASSQSVRRAQYF
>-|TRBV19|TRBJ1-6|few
TGTGCCAGTAGTTCACCGGGACACGGTTCACCCCTCCACTTT
CASSSPGHGSPLHF
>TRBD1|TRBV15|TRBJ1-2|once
TGTGCCACCAGCAGAGGACCGGGACAGTTTTCTAACTATGGCTACACCTTC
CATSRGPGQFSNYGYTF
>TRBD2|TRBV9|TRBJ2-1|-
TGTGCCAGCAGCGTGGGACTAGCGGGAGTGGGCAATGAGCAGTTCTTC
CASSVGLAGVGNEQFF
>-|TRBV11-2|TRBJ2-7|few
TGTGCCAGCAGTTTGGCGATAGCCGCTAACGAGCAGTACTTC
CASSLAIAANEQYF
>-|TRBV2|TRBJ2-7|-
TGTGCCAGCAGGCCAGTGCCGGCCCAAGCCTACGAGCAGTACTTC
CASRPVPAQAYEQYF
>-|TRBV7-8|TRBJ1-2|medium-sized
TGTGCCAGCAGCCCACAGGTTTTCGACTATGGCTACACCTTC
CASSPQVFDYGYTF
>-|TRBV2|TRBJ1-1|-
TGTGCCAGCAGAATCATATACAGGGAACCTGAAGCTTTCTTT
CASRIIYREPEAFF
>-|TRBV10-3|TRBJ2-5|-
TGTGCATTCGGGCCTAAGACCCAGTACTTC
CAFGPKTQYF
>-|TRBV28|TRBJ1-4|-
TGTGCCAGCAGTGCGACAGGCGCCGCAACTAATGAAAAACTGTTTTTT
CASSATGAATNEKLFF
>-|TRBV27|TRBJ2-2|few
TGTGCCAGCGTGGGGGAGCTGTTTTTT
CASVGELFF
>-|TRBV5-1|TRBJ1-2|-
TGCGCCAGCAGCTTGGTAGGGGTCGGCTACACCTTC
CASSLVGVGYTF
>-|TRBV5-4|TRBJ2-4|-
TGTGCCAGCAGCCCACGCGGGGGGGACAGGGGCCACAAAAACATTCAGTACTTC
CASSPRGGDRGHKNIQYF